These 8 T cell receptor beta chains share one sample of origin, sequenced in a study of blood T cells in healthy people across ages. A second PCR of about 7 to 11 cycles used a sample-barcoded 5' primer and a J-beta primer mix. TCRdb fed the 5' RACE reads into MiXCR, producing one record per CDR3 protein. The table lists 700,000 to 950,000 distinct CDR3 sequences, around 46% of them singletons, with under 25% in the top ten. The sample taken for sequencing was blood. The receptor source for this set is a woman aged 55-70 years in good health.

The chain combines TRBV27 with TRBJ2-1; the D gene is possibly TRBD1 (5 bases). V was pared by 7 bases and J by 2 bases, with 12 bases between. Germline CDR1 reads MNHEY; CDR2 reads SMNVEV (reference sequence). The CDR3 totals 14 residues. CDR3 DNA sequence: TGTGCCAGCAAGTCGCAGGGTCCCTACAATGAGCAGTTCTTC. Its protein is CASKSQGPYNEQFF.

The table lists this clonotype with a few counts. The chain has TRBV4-2 and TRBJ1-4, with D perhaps TRBD1 (6 bases). Germline CDR1 LGHNA, CDR2 YNFKEQ. This CDR3 spans 15 amino acids. V was cut by 0 bases and J by 8 bases, with 13 bases left in between. The CDR3 reads CASSQEGAGREKLFF. CDR3 DNA: TGTGCCAGCAGCCAAGAGGGGGCAGGACGGGAAAAACTGTTTTTT.

V and J are TRBV20-1 and TRBJ2-7, with 8 bases identical to TRBD1. The CDR3 runs 14 residues. Germline CDR1 DFQATT, CDR2 SNEGSKA (reference sequence). J gave up 2 bases and V 3 bases, and 6 bases lay outside the gene matches. The CDR3 DNA follows: TGCAGTGCTAGGGATCGCAGGGGGCCCTACGAGCAGTACTTC. It encodes CSARDRRGPYEQYF.

This clonotype was counted a single time. The rearrangement joins TRBV7-2 to TRBJ1-4, with TRBD1 matching over 9 bases. The CDR3 runs 15 residues. V lost 5 bases, J lost 7 bases, and 8 bases stayed unmatched. In germline, CDR1 is SGHTA, CDR2 FQGNSA. CDR3 coding DNA: TGTGCCAGCAGCAAAGACGGGACAGGGACTGAAAAACTGTTTTTT. It yields the protein CASSKDGTGTEKLFF. Looking up the rest from reference TRBV7-2 and TRBJ1-4 gives the full variable domain: GAGVSQSPSNKVTEKGKDVELRCDPISGHTALYWYRQSLGQGLEFLIYFQGNSAPDKSGLPSDRFSAERTGGSVSTLTIQRTQQEDSAVYLCASSKDGTGTEKLFFGSGTQLSVL.

This clonotype was seen ten or more times. One end of the junction does not line up with germline, which may come from a read error. This chain joins TRBV7-7 and TRBJ2-1, with a tentative D call TRBD1 (5 bases). The CDR3 loop spans 16 amino acids. Per germline, CDR1 SSHAT and CDR2 FNYEAQ (reference sequence). The CDR3 nucleotides are TGTGCTAGCAGCTTAGATGGCTTAGCAGGGTCCAATGAGCAGTTCTTC. Its translation: CASSLDGLAGSNEQFF.

This clonotype has at least ten counts. The chain is built from TRBV29-1 and TRBJ2-1; tentatively, D is TRBD2 (7 bases). The germline V gene has CDR1 SQVTM and CDR2 ANQGSEA. There are 14 residues in the CDR3. Trimming pared 5 bases from V and 0 bases from J, leaving 11 bases between. The CDR3 DNA reads as TGCAGCGTTAAAGGGGGGGACTCCTACAATGAGCAGTTCTTC. Its protein is CSVKGGDSYNEQFF.

V gene TRBV24-1 combines with J gene TRBJ2-7; D might be TRBD2 (7 bases). Gene TRBJ2-5 matches the end of the DNA better, so the J call may be wrong. CDR1 is KGHDR, CDR2 SFDVKD, per germline. The CDR3 consists of 15 residues. CDR3 loop: CATSSRGDYGETQYF. For the CDR3, the DNA is TGTGCCACCAGCTCTAGGGGGGACTATGGGGAGACCCAGTACTTC.

Turning to this clonotype: A much more abundant neighbour one base away suggests this may be a read error. This chain links TRBV30 with TRBJ1-1; D is unclear. Germline CDR1 and CDR2: GTSNPN and SVGIG (reference sequence). This CDR3 region has 12 residues. Trimming removed 6 bases from V and 5 bases from J, with 13 bases in between. The CDR3 spells CACLAASTEAFF. The CDR3 bases are TGTGCCTGCCTAGCAGCGAGTACTGAAGCTTTCTTT.